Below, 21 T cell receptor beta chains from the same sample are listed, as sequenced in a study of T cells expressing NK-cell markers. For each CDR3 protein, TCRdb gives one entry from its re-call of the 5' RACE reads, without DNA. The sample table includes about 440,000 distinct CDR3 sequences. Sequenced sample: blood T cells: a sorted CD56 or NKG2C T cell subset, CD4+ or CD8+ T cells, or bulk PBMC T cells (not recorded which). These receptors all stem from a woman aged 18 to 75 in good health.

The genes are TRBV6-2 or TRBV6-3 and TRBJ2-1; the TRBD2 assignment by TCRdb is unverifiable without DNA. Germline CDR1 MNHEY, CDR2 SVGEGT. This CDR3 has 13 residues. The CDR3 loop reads CASTEGTYNEQFF.

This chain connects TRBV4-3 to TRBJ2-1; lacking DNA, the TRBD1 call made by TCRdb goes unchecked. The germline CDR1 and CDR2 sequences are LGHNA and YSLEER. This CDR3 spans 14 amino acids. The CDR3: CASSVRDSANEQFF.

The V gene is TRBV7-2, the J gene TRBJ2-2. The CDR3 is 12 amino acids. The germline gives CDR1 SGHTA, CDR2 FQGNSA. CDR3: CASSLHAGELFF.

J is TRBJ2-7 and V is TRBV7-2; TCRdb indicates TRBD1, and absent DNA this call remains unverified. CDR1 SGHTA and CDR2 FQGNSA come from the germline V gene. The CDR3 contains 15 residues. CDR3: CASSLAGTGAYEQYF. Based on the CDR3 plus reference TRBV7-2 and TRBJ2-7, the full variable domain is GAGVSQSPSNKVTEKGKDVELRCDPISGHTALYWYRQSLGQGLEFLIYFQGNSAPDKSGLPSDRFSAERTGGSVSTLTIQRTQQEDSAVYLCASSLAGTGAYEQYFGPGTRLTVT.

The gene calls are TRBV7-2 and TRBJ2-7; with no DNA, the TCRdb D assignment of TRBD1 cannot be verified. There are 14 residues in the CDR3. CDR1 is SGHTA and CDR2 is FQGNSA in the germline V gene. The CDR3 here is CASSPWTGAYEQYF.

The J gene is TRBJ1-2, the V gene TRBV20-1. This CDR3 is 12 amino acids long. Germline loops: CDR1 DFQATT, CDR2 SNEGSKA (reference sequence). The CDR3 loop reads CSAVGGAYGYTF.

CDR3 residues: CASSPGGGYTF. The V gene is TRBV12-3 or TRBV12-4, the J gene TRBJ1-2; TCRdb gives TRBD1 as the D gene, but with no DNA this cannot be confirmed. The CDR3 extends over 11 amino acids.

Here the CDR3 reads CSARWGMGGYEQFF. The rearrangement links TRBV20-1 to TRBJ2-1; no DNA is available, so the TRBD2 call from TCRdb remains unchecked. The CDR3 length is 14 residues. Germline CDR1 and CDR2: DFQATT and SNEGSKA (reference sequence).

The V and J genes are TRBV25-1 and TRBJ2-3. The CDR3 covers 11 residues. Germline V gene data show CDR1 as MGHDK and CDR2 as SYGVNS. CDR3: CASSDADTQYF.

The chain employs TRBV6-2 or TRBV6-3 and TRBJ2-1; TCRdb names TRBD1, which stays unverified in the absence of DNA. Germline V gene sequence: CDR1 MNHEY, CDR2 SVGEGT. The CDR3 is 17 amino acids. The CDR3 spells CASSYSPGAPPYNEQFF.

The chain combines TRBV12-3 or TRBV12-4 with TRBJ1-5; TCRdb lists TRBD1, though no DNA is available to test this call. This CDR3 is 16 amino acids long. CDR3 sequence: CASSSDRGKGNQPQHF.

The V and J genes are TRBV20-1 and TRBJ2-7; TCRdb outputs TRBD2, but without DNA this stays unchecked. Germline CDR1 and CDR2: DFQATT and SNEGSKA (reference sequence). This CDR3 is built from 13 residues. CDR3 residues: CRPKREFPYEQYF.

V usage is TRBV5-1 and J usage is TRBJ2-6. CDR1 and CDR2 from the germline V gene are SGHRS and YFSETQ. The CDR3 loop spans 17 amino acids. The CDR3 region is CASSLLSTAAGANVLTF.

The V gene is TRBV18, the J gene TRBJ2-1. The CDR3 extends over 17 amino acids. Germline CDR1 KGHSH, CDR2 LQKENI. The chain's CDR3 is CASSPPQAGGSYNEQFF.

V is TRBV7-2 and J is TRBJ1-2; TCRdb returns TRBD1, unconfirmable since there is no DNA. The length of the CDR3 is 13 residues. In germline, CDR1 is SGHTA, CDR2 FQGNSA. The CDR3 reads CASSLGRVDGYTF. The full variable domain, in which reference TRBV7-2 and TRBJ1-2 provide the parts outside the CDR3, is GAGVSQSPSNKVTEKGKDVELRCDPISGHTALYWYRQSLGQGLEFLIYFQGNSAPDKSGLPSDRFSAERTGGSVSTLTIQRTQQEDSAVYLCASSLGRVDGYTFGSGTRLTVV.

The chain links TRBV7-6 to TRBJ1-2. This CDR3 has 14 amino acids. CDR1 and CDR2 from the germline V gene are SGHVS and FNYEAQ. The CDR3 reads CASSSQTARYGYTF. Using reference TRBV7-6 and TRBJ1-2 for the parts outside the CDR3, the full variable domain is GAGVSQSPRYKVTKRGQDVALRCDPISGHVSLYWYRQALGQGPEFLTYFNYEAQQDKSGLPNDRFSAERPEGSISTLTIQRTEQRDSAMYRCASSSQTARYGYTFGSGTRLTVV.

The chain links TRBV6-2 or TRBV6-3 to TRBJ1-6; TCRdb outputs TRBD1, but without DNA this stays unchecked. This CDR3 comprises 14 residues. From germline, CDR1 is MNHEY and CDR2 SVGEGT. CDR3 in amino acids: CASSYEDTVSPLHF.

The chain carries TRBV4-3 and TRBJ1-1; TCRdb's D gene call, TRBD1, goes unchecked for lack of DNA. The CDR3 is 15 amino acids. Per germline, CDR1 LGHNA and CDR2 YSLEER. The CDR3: CASSQNRGENTEAFF.

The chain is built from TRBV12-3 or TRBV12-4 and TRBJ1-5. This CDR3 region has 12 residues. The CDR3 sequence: CASSSRNQPQHF.

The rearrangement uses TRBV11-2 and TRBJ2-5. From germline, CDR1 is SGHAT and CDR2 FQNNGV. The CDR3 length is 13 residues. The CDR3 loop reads CASSLEGLETQYF.

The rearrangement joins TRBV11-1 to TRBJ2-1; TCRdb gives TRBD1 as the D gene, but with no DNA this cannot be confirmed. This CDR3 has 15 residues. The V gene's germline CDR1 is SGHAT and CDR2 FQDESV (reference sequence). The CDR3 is CASSPDSGAYNEQFF.